Below are 4 T cell receptor beta chains sequenced from a single sample in a study of blood T cell repertoires in COVID-19 (dated by TCRdb to 2020 to 2022). Library preparation employed the immunoSEQ multiplex PCR assay. TCRdb's version of the immuneACCESS table is confined to in-frame rearrangements and falls short of the full clone set. An unresolved V gene accounts for under half of the shortfall where checked; the remainder is of unknown origin. This sample has about 53,000 clones in its table, and about 83% of those were observed once. 3% to 4.5% of the sample rests with the top ten. The sequenced material came from peripheral blood. Receptors were obtained from a man aged 50 to 59 with acute or convalescent COVID-19.

The DNA for the CDR3 is TGCGCCAGCAGCCTTTACGGGAACTCTGGAAACACCATATATTTT. It is translated as CASSLYGNSGNTIYF. The gene calls are TRBV4-1 and TRBJ1-3, with D unclear. The ends were cut back, 4 bases at V and 0 bases at J, with 10 bases in the middle. This CDR3 has 15 amino acids. CDR1 is MGHRA, CDR2 YSYEKL, per germline.

The chain recombines TRBV9 with TRBJ1-5; D is perhaps TRBD1 (5 bases). Trimming left V 6 bases short and J 7 bases short, with 20 bases between. This CDR3 region has 15 residues. In germline, CDR1 is SGDLS, CDR2 YYNGEE. Here the CDR3 reads CASTRGAGEEQPQHF. CDR3 nucleotides: TGTGCCAGCACCCGAGGAGCGGGGGAAGAGCAGCCCCAGCATTTT.

The chain links TRBV28 to TRBJ1-6; 7 bases are shared with TRBD1. J gave up 7 bases and V 6 bases, and 9 bases lay outside the gene matches. Germline CDR1 reads MDHEN; CDR2 reads SYDVKM. This CDR3 contains 15 residues. The CDR3 protein is CASSPTGKGNSPLHF. CDR3 nucleotides: TGTGCCAGCAGCCCGACAGGGAAGGGGAATTCACCCCTCCACTTT.

The chain joins TRBV28 to TRBJ2-7; TRBD2 matches 11 bases. V lost 2 bases to trimming and J lost 0 bases; unmatched junction nucleotides: 6. This CDR3 has 17 residues. Germline CDR1 reads MDHEN; CDR2 reads SYDVKM. In DNA, the CDR3 is TGTGCCAGCAGTTTAAGACTAGCGGGACCGAGCTCCTACGAGCAGTACTTC. Its translation: CASSLRLAGPSSYEQYF.